The 17 T cell receptor beta chains given below trace back to one sample, sequenced in a study of blood T cell repertoires in COVID-19. The protocol was immunoSEQ multiplex PCR, while the TCRdb copy is restricted to in-frame clones and leaves out a portion. This sample carries under 250,000 clones, roughly 85% of them seen once, and the ten largest clones take around 10%. Sequenced sample: PBMCs or T cells enriched from blood (not recorded which). The source of these receptors is a woman aged 45-65 years with acute COVID-19.

This clone was seen a single time. V gene TRBV7-3 combines with J gene TRBJ2-1; 8 nucleotides align to TRBD2. Unmatched junction bases numbered 7, after V lost 4 bases and J lost 5 bases. Germline V gives CDR1 SGHTA, CDR2 FQGTGA. The CDR3 has 15 amino acids. The CDR3: CASSSRGGVDNEQFF. The DNA for the CDR3 is TGTGCCAGCAGCTCCCGGGGGGGAGTAGACAATGAGCAGTTCTTC.

V is TRBV4-3 and J is TRBJ2-7; maybe TRBD2 (6 bases). This CDR3 has 15 residues. Germline loops: CDR1 LGHNA, CDR2 YSLEER. Trimming stripped 4 bases from V and 0 bases from J, with 13 bases between. CDR3 residues: CASSLRDSSSYEQYF. CDR3 sequence (DNA): TGCGCCAGCAGCCTCCGGGACTCAAGCTCCTACGAGCAGTACTTC.

This rearrangement joins TRBV15 to TRBJ2-5, with a weak D call TRBD1 (5 bases). The CDR3 consists of 15 residues. The germline V gene encodes CDR1 LNHNV and CDR2 YYDKDF (reference sequence). Between the trimmed V and J ends, which lost 0 bases and 9 bases, there was a span of 17 bases. CDR3 bases: TGTGCCACCAGCAGAGAGGCACGACCGAGCAGGGCCCAGTACTTC. Translating gives CATSREARPSRAQYF. The full variable domain, rest sourced from reference TRBV15 and TRBJ2-5, is DAMVIQNPRYQVTQFGKPVTLSCSQTLNHNVMYWYQQKSSQAPKLLFHYYDKDFNNEADTPDNFQSRRPNTSFCFLDIRSPGLGDTAMYLCATSREARPSRAQYFGPGTRLLVL.

The chain carries TRBV29-1 and TRBJ1-2, with 11 bases fitting TRBD1. The germline V gene encodes CDR1 SQVTM and CDR2 ANQGSEA. V shed 7 bases and J 3 bases; nucleotides not matched to a gene: 7. This CDR3 has 14 residues. The CDR3 DNA is TGCAGCGCCATTGGGACAGGGGGGGACTATGGCTACACCTTC. This sequence encodes CSAIGTGGDYGYTF.

The chain combines TRBV15 with TRBJ2-1; a weak D match, TRBD1 (5 bases). Germline V gene data show CDR1 as LNHNV and CDR2 as YYDKDF (reference sequence). This CDR3 spans 12 amino acids. Trimming pared 8 bases from V and 9 bases from J, leaving 14 bases between. The CDR3 region is CATSPRVPEQFF. CDR3 in DNA: TGTGCCACCTCCCCCAGGGTCCCTGAGCAGTTCTTC.

J is TRBJ1-2 and V is TRBV3-1 (or the pseudogene TRBV3-2); 11 bases are a match to TRBD1. This CDR3 has 15 amino acids. Germline V gene data show CDR1 as LGHDT and CDR2 as YNNKEL (reference sequence). V trimming: 7 bases; J trimming: 4 bases; junction bases outside the gene matches: 8. CDR3 residues: CASTAGTGGFYGYTF. The CDR3 bases are TGTGCCAGCACCGCCGGGACAGGGGGTTTCTATGGCTACACCTTC.

The chain employs TRBV2 and TRBJ2-1; perhaps TRBD1 as D (5 bases). Per the germline V gene, CDR1 is SNHLY and CDR2 is FYNNEI. Trimming took 2 bases from V and 3 from J, leaving 11 bases between them. The CDR3 is 15 residues long. The CDR3 here is CASSEQGSYYNEQFF. CDR3 in DNA: TGTGCCAGCAGTGAACAGGGATCTTACTACAATGAGCAGTTCTTC.

V is TRBV5-4 and J is TRBJ2-7; D call uncertain. The germline CDR1 and CDR2 sequences are SGHNT and YYREEE (reference sequence). V lost 0 bases and J 7 bases, leaving 5 bases between the germline ends. The CDR3 extends over 11 amino acids. The CDR3, as DNA: TGTGCCAGCAGCTTGGCTAGTGAGCAGTACTTC. Translating gives CASSLASEQYF.

Concerning this clone: The same CDR3 arises from other DNA sequences in this sample as well. The chain recombines TRBV5-1 with TRBJ1-5, with TRBD1 matching 7 bases. Germline trimming cut 2 bases from V and 2 bases from J; bases unmatched to any gene: 4. From germline, CDR1 is SGHRS and CDR2 YFSETQ. The CDR3 extends over 15 amino acids. This CDR3 is CASSLGGSGNQPQHF. The CDR3 DNA is TGCGCCAGCAGCTTAGGGGGCTCAGGCAATCAGCCCCAGCATTTT.

The chain carries TRBV5-6 and TRBJ2-3; 8 nucleotides align to TRBD1. V shed 2 bases and J 0 bases; nucleotides not matched to a gene: 14. CDR1 and CDR2 (germline): SGHDT, YYEEEE. The CDR3 spans 19 residues. Here the CDR3 DNA reads TGTGCCAGCAGCTTACCGGGACAGGAAGTTTTCCAAAGCACAGATACGCAGTATTTT. It encodes CASSLPGQEVFQSTDTQYF.

The V gene is TRBV30, the J gene TRBJ1-5; 12 positions match TRBD1. The CDR3 has 17 amino acids. Per germline, CDR1 GTSNPN and CDR2 SVGIG (reference sequence). The trim removed 3 bases at V and 1 base at J, leaving 7 bases unmatched. CDR3 DNA sequence: TGTGCCTGGAGCCAGGGACAGGGGGCCTGGAGCAATCAGCCCCAGCATTTT. The encoded protein is CAWSQGQGAWSNQPQHF.

The chain joins TRBV7-3 to TRBJ2-2, with 9 nucleotides matching TRBD2. The CDR3 covers 17 residues. V gave up 5 bases and J gave up 0 bases; unmatched junction bases: 7. The germline V gene has CDR1 SGHTA and CDR2 FQGTGA. The CDR3 nucleotides are TGTGCCAGCAGCGCTTCACTAGCGGGTGCGAACACCGGGGAGCTGTTTTTT. This codes for CASSASLAGANTGELFF.

The genes are TRBV2 and TRBJ2-3, with 8 bases aligning to TRBD2. Germline CDR1 and CDR2: SNHLY and FYNNEI. This CDR3 has 14 amino acids. V gave up 6 bases and J gave up 6 bases; unmatched junction bases: 8. CDR3 sequence: CASRSNGGADTQYF. In DNA form, the CDR3 reads TGTGCCAGCAGGTCAAACGGGGGGGCGGATACGCAGTATTTT.

This clone came up a few times. J is TRBJ2-7 and V is TRBV11-2, with TRBD1 identical over 9 bases. Germline V gene sequence: CDR1 SGHAT, CDR2 FQNNGV. The CDR3 runs to 14 residues. Germline trimming cut 5 bases from V and 3 bases from J; bases unmatched to any gene: 5. Here the CDR3 DNA reads TGTGCCAGCAGCCCTGGGACAGGGAACTACGAGCAGTACTTC. This translates into CASSPGTGNYEQYF.

J is TRBJ2-1 and V is TRBV11-2, with D perhaps matching TRBD1 (5 bases). There are 15 residues in the CDR3. V gave up 0 bases and J gave up 4 bases, with 10 bases separating them. Germline V CDR1 and CDR2: SGHAT, FQNNGV. The CDR3 coding sequence is TGTGCCAGCAGCTTAGATCAGGGCCCTTACAATGAGCAGTTCTTC. Its protein is CASSLDQGPYNEQFF.

The CDR3 DNA reads as TGTGCCAGCAGTGAAGCGCTGGGAGACTATAGCAATCAGCCCCAGCATTTT. Encoded protein: CASSEALGDYSNQPQHF. The chain employs TRBV2 and TRBJ1-5; no reliable D call. Trimming removed 0 bases from V and 0 bases from J, with 12 bases in between. The CDR3 is 17 residues long. Looked up from germline, CDR1 is SNHLY and CDR2 is FYNNEI. Drawing the rest from reference TRBV2 and TRBJ1-5, the complete variable domain is EPEVTQTPSHQVTQMGQEVILRCVPISNHLYFYWYRQILGQKVEFLVSFYNNEISEKSEIFDDQFSVERPDGSNFTLKIRSTKLEDSAMYFCASSEALGDYSNQPQHFGDGTRLSIL.

V is TRBV29-1 and J is TRBJ2-5; possibly TRBD1 for D (6 bases). The V gene's germline CDR1 is SQVTM and CDR2 ANQGSEA. CDR3 length: 13 residues. Trimming removed 7 bases at V and 2 bases at J, with 14 bases between. CDR3 sequence reads: CSGSPGHQETQYF. For the CDR3, the DNA is TGCAGCGGCTCACCGGGACATCAAGAGACCCAGTACTTC. The variable domain in full, completed from reference TRBV29-1 and TRBJ2-5, reads SAVISQKPSRDICQRGTSLTIQCQVDSQVTMMFWYRQQPGQSLTLIATANQGSEATYESGFVIDKFPISRPNLTFSTLTVSNMSPEDSSIYLCSGSPGHQETQYFGPGTRLLVL.